This T cell receptor (beta chain) was documented in a study of persistence of HIV-infected CD4 T cells. The study's findings and limits: CMV- and Gag-responding cells had lower TCRbeta richness than CD3/CD28-responding cells.

The germline V gene encodes CDR1 SGHTA and CDR2 FQGNSA. CDR3 size: 14 residues. V was pared by 5 bases and J by 7 bases, with 6 bases of the junction left unmatched. Cells were stimulated with overlapping HIV-1 Gag 15-mer peptides. Responding CD4+ T cells were sorted by upregulation of both CD40 ligand and CD69. Regarding this clone: Its antigen is unidentified.

This was the immunoSEQ version 4 assay in survey mode. Sequencing was performed with immunoSEQ multiplex PCR; in TCRdb, only in-frame clones are kept and a portion is missing. Here the sample spans tens of thousands of clones, 74% being singletons. The TCR was taken from an adult man with HIV who was CMV-seropositive. The gene calls are TRBV7-2 and TRBJ2-1, with 9 bases fitting TRBD2. The sequencing here drew on CD4+ T cells sorted from PBMCs after roughly 18-hour stimulation, taken from a patient who received antiretroviral therapy. The CDR3 nucleotides are TGTGCCAGCAGCGAAGGACTAGCGAGGAATGAGCAGTTCTTC. Its protein product is CASSEGLARNEQFF.